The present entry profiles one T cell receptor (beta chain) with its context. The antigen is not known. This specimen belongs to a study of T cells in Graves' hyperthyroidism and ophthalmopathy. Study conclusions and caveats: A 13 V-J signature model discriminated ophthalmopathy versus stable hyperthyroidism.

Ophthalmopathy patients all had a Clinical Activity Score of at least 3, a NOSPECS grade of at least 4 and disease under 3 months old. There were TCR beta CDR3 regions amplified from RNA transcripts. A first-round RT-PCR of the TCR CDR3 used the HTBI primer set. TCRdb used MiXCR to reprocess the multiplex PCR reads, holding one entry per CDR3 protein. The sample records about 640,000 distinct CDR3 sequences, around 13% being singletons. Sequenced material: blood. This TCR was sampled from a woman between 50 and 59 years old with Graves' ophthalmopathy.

CDR3 in DNA: TGTGCCAGCAGCTTAAATGGACAGGGGGTGATCGGGGAGCTGTTTTTT. Protein sequence: CASSLNGQGVIGELFF. The chain uses TRBV7-3 and TRBJ2-2; TRBD1 agrees at 10 bases. Losses at the gene ends were 1 base for V and 7 bases for J; bases not matched to a gene: 6. CDR1 and CDR2 (germline): SGHTA, FQGTGA. The CDR3 spans 16 residues.